The clone carrying this T cell receptor (beta chain) was detected once. Its antigen is undetermined. Profiling relied on immunoSEQ multiplex PCR, and the TCRdb table lists in-frame clones only, not all of them. This repertoire shows some 120,000 clones, around 80% found once; its top ten account for 5.5%. This entry comes from a study of a mutant IDH1 vaccine in newly diagnosed glioma. Study-level background: Across weeks 1, 3, 5, 7, 11, 15, 19 and 23, patients received a vaccination each time, eight in all. Study-wide results and limits: The study observed vaccine-induced immune responses in more than 80% of patients.

Stated time point: week 11, during vaccination. Each vaccine dose was 300 ug of mutant IDH1 20-mer peptide, with topical imiquimod. The CDR3 loop spans 14 amino acids. CDR1 is SNHLY and CDR2 is FYNNEI in the germline V gene. V lost 6 bases and J lost 2, with 12 bases in between. The source was PBMCs, collected from a glioma patient whose treatment included an IDH1 peptide vaccine. This sequence joins TRBV2 and TRBJ2-3; D is unclear. This clonotype originated in a man in his forties with glioma. The CDR3 region is CASSPSTPTDTQYF. CDR3 bases: TGTGCCAGCAGCCCCAGCACGCCCACAGATACGCAGTATTTT.